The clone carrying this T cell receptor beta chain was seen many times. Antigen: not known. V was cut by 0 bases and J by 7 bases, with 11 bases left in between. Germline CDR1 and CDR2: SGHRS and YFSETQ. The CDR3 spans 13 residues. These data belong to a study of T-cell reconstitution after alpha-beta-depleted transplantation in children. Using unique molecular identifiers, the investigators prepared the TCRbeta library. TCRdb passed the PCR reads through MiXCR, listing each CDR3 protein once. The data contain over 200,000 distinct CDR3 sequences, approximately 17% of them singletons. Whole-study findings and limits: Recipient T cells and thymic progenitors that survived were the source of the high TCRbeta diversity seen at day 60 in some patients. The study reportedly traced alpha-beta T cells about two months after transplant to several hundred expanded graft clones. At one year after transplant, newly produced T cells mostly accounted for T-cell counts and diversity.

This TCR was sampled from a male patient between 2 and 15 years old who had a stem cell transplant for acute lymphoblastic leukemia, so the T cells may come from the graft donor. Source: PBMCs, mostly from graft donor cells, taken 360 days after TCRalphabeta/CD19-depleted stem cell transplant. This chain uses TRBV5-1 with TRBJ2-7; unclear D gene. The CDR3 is CASSLAGTGEQYF. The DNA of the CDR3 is TGCGCCAGCAGCTTGGCAGGTACCGGGGAGCAGTACTTC.